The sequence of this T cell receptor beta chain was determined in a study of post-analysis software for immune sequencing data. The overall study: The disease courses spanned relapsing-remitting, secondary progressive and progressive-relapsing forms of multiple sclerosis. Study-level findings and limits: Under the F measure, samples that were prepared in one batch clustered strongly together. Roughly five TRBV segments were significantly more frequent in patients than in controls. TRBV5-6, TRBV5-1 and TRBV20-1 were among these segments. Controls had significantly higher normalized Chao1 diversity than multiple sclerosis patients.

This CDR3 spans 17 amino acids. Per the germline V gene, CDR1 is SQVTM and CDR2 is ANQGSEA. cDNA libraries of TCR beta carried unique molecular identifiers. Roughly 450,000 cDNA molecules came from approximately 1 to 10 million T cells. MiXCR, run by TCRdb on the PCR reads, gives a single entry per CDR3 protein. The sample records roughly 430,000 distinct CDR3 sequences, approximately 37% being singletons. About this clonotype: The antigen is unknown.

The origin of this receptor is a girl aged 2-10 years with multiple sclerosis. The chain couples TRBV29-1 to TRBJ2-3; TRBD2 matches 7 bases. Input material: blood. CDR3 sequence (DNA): TGCACCGTGGCGGGAGTCCTCACCCACCGTAGCACAGATACGCAGTATTTT. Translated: CTVAGVLTHRSTDTQYF.